The clone carrying this TCR beta chain was seen more than once but under ten times. Its antigen is still unknown. Trimming took off 5 bases at V and 0 bases at J, with 14 bases between the two ends. Germline V CDR1 and CDR2: DFQATT, SNEGSKA (reference sequence). The CDR3 length is 16 residues. This sample stems from a study of T cells in Graves' hyperthyroidism and ophthalmopathy. The overall study: Once the initial diagnosis was made, peripheral blood was obtained before any treatment. Regarding the study as a whole: The model forecast ophthalmopathy, anticipating it by a median 6.5 months before onset.

Amplification of TCR beta CDR3 regions was performed using RNA transcripts as template. Using the HTBI primer set, a first-round RT-PCR was run on the TCR CDR3. TCRdb redid the calling of the multiplex PCR reads with MiXCR, one entry per CDR3 protein. The sample yields hundreds of thousands of distinct CDR3 sequences, roughly 15% seen once. The sequence derives from a woman aged 50 to 60 with Graves' ophthalmopathy. The sample taken for sequencing was blood. The rearrangement links TRBV20-1 to TRBJ2-6, with TRBD1 as a possible D gene (5 bases). CDR3 residues: CSAEGHASSGANVLTF. The DNA for the CDR3 is TGCAGTGCTGAAGGACACGCGAGCTCTGGGGCCAACGTCCTGACTTTC.